The next 4 T cell receptor beta chains were all read from a single sample in a study of T-cell reconstitution after alpha-beta-depleted transplantation in children. Preparation of the TCRbeta library used unique molecular identifiers. TCRdb redid the calling of the PCR reads with MiXCR, one entry per CDR3 protein. The sample lists 450,000 to 500,000 distinct CDR3 sequences; about 12% were seen once. The sequencing used PBMCs from the stem cell graft donor, collected from the stem cell graft. These receptors were obtained from a human donor who donated a stem cell graft to a child with combined immunodeficiency.

This clonotype was recorded at least ten times. The V and J genes are TRBV10-3 and TRBJ1-4; 7 bases fit TRBD1. The germline CDR1 and CDR2 sequences are ENHRY and SYGVKD. The junction had 7 bases not matched to a gene; V was cut back by 9 bases and J by 0 bases. The CDR3 is made up of 15 amino acids. As DNA, the CDR3 is TGTGCCATAAGACAGGGTATAGCAACTAATGAAAAACTGTTTTTT. It translates to CAIRQGIATNEKLFF.

This clonotype was detected ten times or more. This chain links TRBV12-3 or TRBV12-4 with TRBJ2-1; possibly TRBD1 for D (6 bases). This CDR3 contains 16 residues. V was shortened by 0 bases and J by 2 bases, with 11 bases between the two germline ends. The CDR3 is CASSLAPGTTYNEQFF. In nucleotides, the CDR3 is TGTGCCAGCAGTTTAGCGCCCGGGACAACCTACAATGAGCAGTTCTTC.

This clonotype was recorded many times. The chain uses TRBV25-1 and TRBJ1-1; D gene unclear. Germline CDR1 is MGHDK and CDR2 is SYGVNS. The V and J ends lost 1 base and 8 bases respectively, with 11 bases between them. This CDR3 has 13 residues. The DNA for the CDR3 is TGTGCCAGCAGTGAATCTAGGATGGCAGAAGCTTTCTTT. It translates to CASSESRMAEAFF.

This clonotype was counted between two and nine times. V and J are TRBV7-2 and TRBJ1-5; a possible D gene is TRBD1 (5 bases). Trimming stripped 1 base from V and 9 bases from J, with 19 bases between. This CDR3 comprises 16 residues. The V gene's germline CDR1 is SGHTA and CDR2 FQGNSA. The CDR3 DNA follows: TGTGCCAGCAGCTTAGTTGGCAGGGTGTTTCAACGGCCCCAGCATTTT. It codes for CASSLVGRVFQRPQHF.